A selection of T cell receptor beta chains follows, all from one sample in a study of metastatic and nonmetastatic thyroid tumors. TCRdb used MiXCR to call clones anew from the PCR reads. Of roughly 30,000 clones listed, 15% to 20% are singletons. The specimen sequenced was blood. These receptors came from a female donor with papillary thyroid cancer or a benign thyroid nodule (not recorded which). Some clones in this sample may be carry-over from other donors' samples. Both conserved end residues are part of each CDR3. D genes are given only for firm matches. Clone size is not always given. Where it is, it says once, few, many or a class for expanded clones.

TGCGCCAGCAGCTTGTCCGTGGCGGCCTACGGGCAGTACTTC,CASSLSVAAYGQYF,TRBJ2-7,NA,NA,TRBV5-1
TGTGCCAGCCAAACGGGACTAGTGACCGAGACCCAGTACTTC,CASQTGLVTETQYF,TRBJ2-5,TRBD2,medium-sized,TRBV28
TGTGCCAGCAGCTTCGGAGAGGACACTGAAGCTTTCTTT,CASSFGEDTEAFF,TRBJ1-1,NA,many,TRBV11-2
TGCGCCAGCAGTTTGATTGGGACTAGCGGGGGGAATGAGCAGTTCTTC,CASSLIGTSGGNEQFF,TRBJ2-1,TRBD2,many,TRBV5-1
TGTGCCAGCAGCTTAGGAACGGGACAACCCTACGAGCAGTACTTC,CASSLGTGQPYEQYF,TRBJ2-7,NA,NA,TRBV7-8
TGTGCCTGGAGCGTCCGTACCGGGGAGCTGTTTTTT,CAWSVRTGELFF,TRBJ2-2,NA,NA,TRBV30
TGTGCCAGTAGTATCGGGACCCCCTCAATGGACACTGAAGCTTTCTTT,CASSIGTPSMDTEAFF,TRBJ1-1,NA,many,TRBV19
TGCGCCAGCAGCTTTGGCCAGGGCTACACCTTC,CASSFGQGYTF,TRBJ1-2,NA,many,TRBV5-1
TGTGCCAGCAGCTTAACACCGGACAACTCCTACGAGCAGTACTTC,CASSLTPDNSYEQYF,TRBJ2-7,NA,many,TRBV7-3
TGTGCCAGCAGTTCGTCGGGGATAAACATTCAGTACTTC,CASSSSGINIQYF,TRBJ2-4,NA,many,TRBV12-3/TRBV12-4
TGCAGCGTTGAATATGTAGGGCCCAAAAACATTCAGTACTTC,CSVEYVGPKNIQYF,TRBJ2-4,NA,many,TRBV29-1
TGTTCCAGCATGGAGACCCAGTACTTC,CSSMETQYF,TRBJ2-5,NA,NA,TRBV19
TGTGCCAGCAGTGAACTTGCGGGAGCAGGAGATACGCAGTATTTT,CASSELAGAGDTQYF,TRBJ2-3,TRBD2,many,TRBV25-1
TGTGCCTGGAGTCCGGCGGGGATCCTTCTAAATGAGCAGTTCTTC,CAWSPAGILLNEQFF,TRBJ2-1,NA,NA,TRBV30
TGTGCCAGCAGTTTAGCGTCGGGGAAACTCTCTGGAAACACCATATATTTT,CASSLASGKLSGNTIYF,TRBJ1-3,NA,many,TRBV12-3/TRBV12-4
TGTGCCAGCTCGTCCGGAGGGAACACAGATACGCAGTATTTT,CASSSGGNTDTQYF,TRBJ2-3,NA,many,TRBV18
TGTGCCAGCAGCTTAGATCAGGGTCCCGGGGAGCTGTTTTTT,CASSLDQGPGELFF,TRBJ2-2,NA,NA,TRBV7-8
TGTGCCAGCAGCTTATGGGGGGGGCCTCAGAGCTCTGGGGCCAACGTCCTGACTTTC,CASSLWGGPQSSGANVLTF,TRBJ2-6,NA,many,TRBV7-2
TGTGCCAGCAGTTCCTACCCGACAGAAACCTATGGCTACACCTTC,CASSSYPTETYGYTF,TRBJ1-2,NA,many,TRBV27
TGTGCCAGCAGTGACCCTTATTCACCCCTCCACTTT,CASSDPYSPLHF,TRBJ1-6,NA,medium-sized,TRBV2
TGTGCCAGCAGTTTTGTAGCGAGGACCTACGAGCAGTACTTC,CASSFVARTYEQYF,TRBJ2-7,NA,NA,TRBV27
TGTGCCAGCACCAAATTCACCGGGGGTTCCAGGGATACGCAGTATTTT,CASTKFTGGSRDTQYF,TRBJ2-3,NA,medium-sized,TRBV27
TGTGCCAGCAGCAAACGAGCGGGAGGGGTAGGTTACGAGCAGTACTTC,CASSKRAGGVGYEQYF,TRBJ2-7,TRBD2,many,TRBV13
TGTGCCAGCTCCCGACAGTGGGGACGGTATGGCTACACCTTC,CASSRQWGRYGYTF,TRBJ1-2,NA,medium-sized,TRBV28
TGTGCCAGCAGTTATGAGATCTCTTGGGCCAACGTCCTGACTTTC,CASSYEISWANVLTF,TRBJ2-6,NA,few,TRBV2
TGTGCCAGCAGCCAAGTTGGATCTAGCGGGAGGGCAGGGGAGCAGTACTTC,CASSQVGSSGRAGEQYF,TRBJ2-7,TRBD2,many,TRBV4-2
TGTGCCAGCAGTCCCCACGGAAATAGCGGGAGGGCCGGGGAGACCCAGTACTTC,CASSPHGNSGRAGETQYF,TRBJ2-5,TRBD2,few,TRBV27
TGCGCCAGCATCCCCACCGGGACAGCTAACTATGGCTACACCTTC,CASIPTGTANYGYTF,TRBJ1-2,TRBD1,NA,TRBV6-9
TGTGCCAACAGCTCAGCAGGCCAGTCTCACTCACCCCTCCACTTT,CANSSAGQSHSPLHF,TRBJ1-6,NA,NA,TRBV11-2